The next 25 T cell receptor beta chains were all read from a single sample in a study of blood T cell repertoires in COVID-19. Data came from immunoSEQ multiplex PCR; TCRdb stores just in-frame clones and leaves some out. The data contain about 270,000 clones, about 89% of them singletons. The sequenced sample consisted of peripheral blood. The receptors here all came from a man aged 35-49 years with active or convalescent COVID-19.

This chain connects TRBV2 to TRBJ1-2; the D gene is possibly TRBD1 (5 bases). V was shortened by 7 bases and J by 8 bases, with 17 bases between the two germline ends. Germline CDR1 is SNHLY and CDR2 is FYNNEI. This CDR3 is 13 amino acids long. CDR3 amino acids: CASTPQGARGYTF. Written as DNA, the CDR3 is TGTGCCAGCACTCCCCAAGGGGCGAGGGGCTACACCTTC.

This clone was observed a single time. V and J are TRBV30 and TRBJ2-5, with TRBD2 as a possible D gene (7 bases). CDR1 and CDR2 (germline): GTSNPN, SVGIG (reference sequence). Deletions cut 3 bases from V and 3 bases from J, with 17 bases between. CDR3 length: 15 residues. Here the CDR3 DNA reads TGTGCCTGGAGCCGCACGGGGGGCGAAGAAGAGACCCAGTACTTC. Translated, it gives CAWSRTGGEEETQYF.

The chain employs TRBV7-8 and TRBJ1-3; no clear D. The V gene's germline CDR1 is SGHVS and CDR2 FQNEAQ. The CDR3 totals 17 residues. With 1 base removed from V and 1 base from J, the gap between germline ends came to 14 bases. The chain's CDR3 is CASSLVQAPRSGNTIYF. The CDR3 DNA follows: TGTGCCAGCAGCTTAGTTCAGGCTCCCAGGTCTGGAAACACCATATATTTT.

The gene calls are TRBV19 and TRBJ2-1, with D tentatively TRBD2 (6 bases). This CDR3 has 14 residues. V was trimmed by 6 bases and J by 4 bases, leaving 13 bases between them. Germline V gene sequence: CDR1 LNHDA, CDR2 SQIVND (reference sequence). The CDR3 sequence: CASRGGALYNEQFF. Here the CDR3 DNA reads TGTGCCAGTAGGGGGGGAGCTCTTTACAATGAGCAGTTCTTC.

As DNA, the CDR3 is TGTGCCAGCAGCTCGCCCCCCGGGACTAGCTGGTTAAATGAGCAGTTCTTC. It yields the protein CASSSPPGTSWLNEQFF. The chain has TRBV7-8 and TRBJ2-1, with 9 bases lining up with TRBD2. The germline V gene has CDR1 SGHVS and CDR2 FQNEAQ. This CDR3 has 17 amino acids. After removal of 4 bases from V and 7 bases from J, the junction contained 14 bases not matched to a gene.

V usage is TRBV30 and J usage is TRBJ2-7; D is possibly TRBD1 (5 bases). The CDR3 contains 14 residues. Germline lookup yields CDR1 GTSNPN and CDR2 SVGIG (reference sequence). V lost 3 bases, J lost 2 bases, and 14 bases lay in between. CDR3 region: CAWRGRASPYEQYF. DNA of the CDR3: TGTGCCTGGAGGGGCAGGGCCAGCCCCTACGAGCAGTACTTC.

The rearrangement joins TRBV2 to TRBJ2-7; tentatively, D is TRBD2 (5 bases). Deletions cut 7 bases from V and 7 bases from J, with 14 bases between. The CDR3 sequence is 12 residues long. CDR1 and CDR2 (germline): SNHLY, FYNNEI. The DNA of the CDR3 is TGTGCCAGCACCGGGGAGCGGATTGAGCAGTACTTC. Its protein product is CASTGERIEQYF.

V gene TRBV18 combines with J gene TRBJ2-3; TRBD1 aligns across 9 bases. CDR1 and CDR2 (germline): KGHSH, LQKENI. The J segment lost 0 bases and the V segment lost 3 bases, leaving 4 bases of the junction unmatched. The CDR3 runs 16 residues. The CDR3 DNA reads as TGTGCCAGCTCACCGCGGACAGGGGCTAGCACAGATACGCAGTATTTT. It translates to CASSPRTGASTDTQYF.

This chain links TRBV24-1 with TRBJ2-1; 9 positions match TRBD2. The germline gives CDR1 KGHDR, CDR2 SFDVKD. The CDR3 covers 17 residues. Trimming cost V 6 bases and J 8 bases; bases outside gene matches: 16. CDR3 region: CATSHLLAGEVSDEQFF. The CDR3 DNA sequence: TGTGCCACCAGTCACCTCTTAGCGGGAGAGGTCTCGGATGAGCAGTTCTTC.

The chain uses TRBV9 and TRBJ1-3; D unresolved. In germline, CDR1 is SGDLS, CDR2 YYNGEE. Trimming removed 3 bases from V and 0 bases from J, with 10 bases in between. The CDR3 runs to 15 residues. The CDR3 bases are TGTGCCAGCAGCGGGCTGTCTCTCTCTGGAAACACCATATATTTT. This codes for CASSGLSLSGNTIYF.

This chain connects TRBV7-6 to TRBJ1-6, with 9 nucleotides matching TRBD1. The J segment lost 6 bases and the V segment lost 3 bases, leaving 3 bases of the junction unmatched. This CDR3 comprises 15 residues. Germline V gene lookup returns CDR1 SGHVS and CDR2 FNYEAQ. CDR3 loop: CASSFGTGPNSPLHF. DNA for the CDR3: TGTGCCAGCAGCTTCGGGACAGGGCCTAATTCACCCCTCCACTTT.

This chain links TRBV6-1 with TRBJ1-4; D is perhaps TRBD1 (5 bases). CDR1 is MNHNS and CDR2 is SASEGT in the germline V gene. The length of the CDR3 is 17 residues. The V and J ends lost 4 bases and 6 bases respectively, with 21 bases between them. CDR3 amino acids: CASSATHAGSRDEKLFF. In DNA, the CDR3 is TGTGCCAGCAGTGCTACACATGCAGGGTCGCGTGATGAAAAACTGTTTTTT.

V usage is TRBV19 and J usage is TRBJ1-1; maybe TRBD1 (5 bases). Germline V gene sequence: CDR1 LNHDA, CDR2 SQIVND (reference sequence). The CDR3 runs to 12 residues. The V end was cut by 3 bases, the J end by 6 bases, with 8 bases between. CDR3 sequence reads: CASSIGGPEAFF. The CDR3 DNA reads as TGTGCCAGTAGTATCGGGGGTCCTGAAGCTTTCTTT.

The J gene is TRBJ2-5, the V gene TRBV4-1; maybe TRBD1 (6 bases). Germline values: CDR1 MGHRA, CDR2 YSYEKL. The CDR3 extends over 15 amino acids. Trimming removed 4 bases from V and 1 base from J, with 13 bases in between. CDR3 in amino acids: CASSPDRPFQETQYF. CDR3 sequence (DNA): TGCGCCAGCAGCCCCGACAGGCCCTTCCAAGAGACCCAGTACTTC.

The chain uses TRBV28 and TRBJ1-5; 9 bases align to TRBD1. V shed 3 bases, J shed 4 bases, and the junction held 10 bases outside the gene matches. Germline CDR1 is MDHEN and CDR2 is SYDVKM. The CDR3 spans 17 residues. DNA for the CDR3: TGTGCCAGCAGTTTTATCCCCGGGACAGGGAAAAATCAGCCCCAGCATTTT. Encoded protein: CASSFIPGTGKNQPQHF.

This chain joins TRBV7-9 and TRBJ2-5; D unresolved. The CDR3 loop spans 14 amino acids. The germline V and J ends were trimmed by 5 bases and 2 bases, with 12 bases remaining between them. Germline values: CDR1 SEHNR, CDR2 FQNEAQ (reference sequence). CDR3 sequence reads: CASSPPAAQETQYF. The CDR3 nucleotides read TGTGCCAGCAGCCCCCCAGCAGCGCAAGAGACCCAGTACTTC.

The sample holds a few counts of this clone. This rearrangement joins TRBV18 to TRBJ2-2, with 12 bases lining up with TRBD2. Germline V gene data show CDR1 as KGHSH and CDR2 as LQKENI. After removal of 4 bases from V and 4 bases from J, the junction contained 4 bases not matched to a gene. The CDR3 totals 16 residues. CDR3 nucleotides: TGTGCCAGCTCACTTCTAGCGGGAGGGAGCACCGGGGAGCTGTTTTTT. Its protein product is CASSLLAGGSTGELFF.

V usage is TRBV18 and J usage is TRBJ1-2; D unclear. Germline lookup yields CDR1 KGHSH and CDR2 LQKENI. Trimming shortened V by 3 bases and J by 3 bases, and 8 bases separated the two germline ends. CDR3 length: 13 residues. The DNA for the CDR3 is TGTGCCAGCTCACCCCGACAACACTATGGCTACACCTTC. The encoded protein is CASSPRQHYGYTF.

This chain links TRBV5-1 with TRBJ1-6, with 9 bases that match TRBD1. The J segment lost 8 bases and the V segment lost 4 bases, leaving 4 bases of the junction unmatched. This CDR3 comprises 14 residues. The germline V gene has CDR1 SGHRS and CDR2 YFSETQ. CDR3 in DNA: TGCGCCAGCAGCACAAGACAGGGGGATTCACCCCTCCACTTT. Translated: CASSTRQGDSPLHF.

The chain combines TRBV4-1 with TRBJ1-2, with 8 bases that match TRBD1. CDR1 and CDR2 (germline): MGHRA, YSYEKL. CDR3 length equals 16 residues. J gave up 4 bases and V 3 bases, and 10 bases lay outside the gene matches. The CDR3, as DNA: TGCGCCAGCAGCCAGTCAGGGGGCGCTGGGTTCTATGGCTACACCTTC. This gives the protein CASSQSGGAGFYGYTF.

This sequence joins TRBV14 and TRBJ2-2; maybe TRBD1 (6 bases). Per germline, CDR1 SGHDN and CDR2 FVKESK. CDR3 length: 13 amino acids. Trimming stripped 7 bases from V and 2 bases from J, with 8 bases between. CDR3 sequence reads: CASKDSNTGELFF. CDR3 sequence (DNA): TGTGCCAGCAAGGACAGTAACACCGGGGAGCTGTTTTTT.

The chain employs TRBV23-1 and TRBJ1-4; TRBD1 matches 9 bases. TRBV23-1 belongs to the ORF category, with a function that is uncertain. The CDR3 contains 17 residues. V shed 6 bases and J 8 bases; nucleotides not matched to a gene: 16. The CDR3 coding sequence is TGCGCCAGCAGCCCCCCGGGAAAGGGACAGGGATTCGAAAAACTGTTTTTT. Its protein product is CASSPPGKGQGFEKLFF.

This clone was recorded at least ten times. V usage is TRBV9 and J usage is TRBJ2-1, with D perhaps TRBD2 (6 bases). Germline V lookup: CDR1 SGDLS, CDR2 YYNGEE. The CDR3 runs 16 residues. The V end was cut by 0 bases, the J end by 0 bases, with 10 bases between. CDR3 in DNA: TGTGCCAGCAGCGTAGAGGCGGGACCCTCCTACAATGAGCAGTTCTTC. It yields the protein CASSVEAGPSYNEQFF.

This chain connects TRBV7-3 to TRBJ1-2, with 7 bases aligning to TRBD1. Germline CDR1 and CDR2: SGHTA and FQGTGA. The ends lost 4 bases at V and 3 bases at J; junction bases unmatched: 14. This CDR3 is built from 17 residues. The CDR3 region is CASSSPTGQVEDYGYTF. Written as DNA, the CDR3 is TGTGCCAGCAGCTCGCCGACAGGGCAGGTCGAGGACTATGGCTACACCTTC.

This clone was detected ten times or more. The J gene is TRBJ1-6, the V gene TRBV30, with D perhaps TRBD1 (6 bases). V was shortened by 8 bases and J by 5 bases, with 19 bases between the two germline ends. Germline loops: CDR1 GTSNPN, CDR2 SVGIG (reference sequence). The CDR3 runs 15 residues. The CDR3 is CASRLNGQNNSPLHF. In DNA form, the CDR3 reads TGTGCCAGCCGACTAAATGGACAGAATAATTCACCCCTCCACTTT. The full variable domain, in which reference TRBV30 and TRBJ1-6 provide the parts outside the CDR3, is SQTIHQWPATLVQPVGSPLSLECTVEGTSNPNLYWYRQAAGRGLQLLFYSVGIGQISSEVPQNLSASRPQDRQFILSSKKLLLSDSGFYLCASRLNGQNNSPLHFGNGTRLTVT.